This TCR beta chain was found in a study of T cells after yellow fever vaccination. The wider study: The authors prepared low-cell-number fractions using SMART-Seq v4 Ultra Low Input.

MiXCR, run by TCRdb on the 5' RACE reads, gives a single entry per CDR3 protein. The sample shows under 30,000 distinct CDR3 sequences, less than 5.5% of them seen only once. This clonotype was counted ten times or more. The J segment lost 5 bases and the V segment lost 2 bases, leaving 4 bases of the junction unmatched. CDR3 size: 15 residues. The germline CDR1 and CDR2 sequences are LGHDT and YNNKEL (reference sequence). The chain links TRBV3-1 to TRBJ2-7; 12 nucleotides line up with TRBD2. This TCR derives from a man between 25 and 39 years old who received the YFV17D yellow fever vaccine. The sample was CD8+ T cells sorted from PBMCs, taken 10 days after the yellow fever booster vaccination. Here the CDR3 reads CASSQLAGGNDEQYF. CDR3 nucleotides: TGTGCCAGCAGCCAACTAGCGGGAGGGAACGACGAGCAGTACTTC.